The clone carrying this T cell receptor beta chain was seen many times. Its antigen is unidentified. The V end was cut by 0 bases, the J end by 5 bases, with 10 bases between. Germline CDR1 MNHEY, CDR2 SVGEGT. This CDR3 region has 14 residues. Findings and limits, study-wide: In terms of TCR gene usage, tumor memory CD4+ T cells clustered together with blood and lymph node memory CD4+ cells, as well as with lymph node naive CD4+ cells.

The sorted Tregs were CD4+CD25+CD127-/low cells. Full-length variable regions came from constant-region reverse primers plus semi-nested Nested Universal Primer A PCR. TCRdb analysed the 5' RACE reads with MiXCR anew, one entry per CDR3 protein. The sample holds approximately 40,000 distinct CDR3 sequences, roughly a fifth seen once. Sequences were obtained from Tregs sorted from blood. This sequence was found in a female donor with breast cancer. This sequence joins TRBV6-2 or TRBV6-3 and TRBJ2-5; D is uncertain. The CDR3: CASSYSWVGETQYF. As DNA, the CDR3 is TGTGCCAGCAGTTACTCGTGGGTGGGGGAGACCCAGTACTTC.